In its sample, the clone carrying this T cell receptor (beta chain) was seen many times. This CDR3 has 11 amino acids. Looked up from germline, CDR1 is SQVTM and CDR2 is ANQGSEA. V lost 6 bases to trimming and J lost 5 bases, with 10 bases between them. This record belongs to a study of breast tumors, draining lymph nodes, adjacent tissues. TCRdb itself ran the multiplex PCR reads through MiXCR, one entry per CDR3 protein. The table records under 150,000 distinct CDR3 sequences, nearly 20% of them present only once. Breast cancer patients provided tissue from their axillary draining lymph nodes. This receptor was identified in a female donor with breast cancer. Some clones in this sample may be carry-over from other donors' samples. V is TRBV29-1 and J is TRBJ1-2; D gene ambiguous. The material sequenced was axillary lymph node tissue. The CDR3 here is CSVESGYGYTF. CDR3 nucleotides: TGCAGCGTCGAGTCCGGGTATGGCTACACCTTC.